The 16 T cell receptor beta chains in this list originate from one sample, sequenced in a study of blood T cell repertoires in COVID-19. This table comes from immunoSEQ multiplex PCR, and its TCRdb copy is limited to in-frame clones, with some not included. The repertoire consists of about 21,000 clones, with less than 90% occurring once and the leading ten covering about 2.9%. Sequencing was carried out using peripheral blood. All receptors come from a man between 35 and 55 years old with acute or convalescent COVID-19.

The rearrangement uses TRBV7-8 and TRBJ2-7; no reliable D call. The length of the CDR3 is 14 residues. Trimming removed 7 bases from V and 4 bases from J, with 17 bases in between. Per the germline V gene, CDR1 is SGHVS and CDR2 is FQNEAQ. CDR3 sequence: CASTSGGGTYEQYF. CDR3 DNA: TGTGCCAGCACCTCCGGTGGCGGAACTTACGAGCAGTACTTC.

This chain uses TRBV11-3 with TRBJ2-1; TRBD1 agrees at 10 bases. This CDR3 spans 16 amino acids. From germline, CDR1 is SGHNT and CDR2 YENEEA. J gave up 9 bases and V 5 bases, and 13 bases lay outside the gene matches. The DNA for the CDR3 is TGTGCCAGCAGCAAATCGATTCCGGGACAGGGGCTTGAGCAGTTCTTC. As protein: CASSKSIPGQGLEQFF.

This sequence joins TRBV7-6 and TRBJ1-6; 8 nucleotides line up with TRBD1. Trimming cost V 1 base and J 4 bases; bases outside gene matches: 12. This CDR3 region has 19 residues. The germline CDR1 and CDR2 sequences are SGHVS and FNYEAQ. This CDR3 is CASSLDRPGGAGYNSPLHF. The CDR3 DNA reads TGTGCCAGCAGCTTAGATCGACCAGGGGGCGCGGGGTATAATTCACCCCTCCACTTT. The whole variable domain, remainder taken from reference TRBV7-6 and TRBJ1-6, is GAGVSQSPRYKVTKRGQDVALRCDPISGHVSLYWYRQALGQGPEFLTYFNYEAQQDKSGLPNDRFSAERPEGSISTLTIQRTEQRDSAMYRCASSLDRPGGAGYNSPLHFGNGTRLTVT.

The chain joins TRBV12-3 or TRBV12-4 to TRBJ1-2, with D tentatively TRBD1 (5 bases). The CDR3 has 12 residues. Deletions cut 7 bases from V and 8 bases from J, with 14 bases between. The CDR3 nucleotides are TGTGCCAGCAACAATCAGGAGGGGGGCTACACCTTC. It specifies CASNNQEGGYTF.

The chain links TRBV5-4 to TRBJ1-1; a weak D match, TRBD1 (6 bases). The germline V gene encodes CDR1 SGHNT and CDR2 YYREEE (reference sequence). The V and J ends lost 4 bases and 5 bases respectively, with 15 bases between them. The CDR3 has 14 amino acids. CDR3 nucleotides: TGTGCCAGCAGCCTCGGAAACAGGGAGACTGAAGCTTTCTTT. This sequence encodes CASSLGNRETEAFF.

CDR3 in DNA: TGCGCCAGCAGCCAAGAGAGAGGCTCTGGAAACACCATATATTTT. Translating gives CASSQERGSGNTIYF. The V gene is TRBV4-3, the J gene TRBJ1-3; D remains ambiguous. The CDR3 totals 15 residues. Trimming took 0 bases from V and 0 from J, leaving 6 bases between them. Germline V CDR1 and CDR2: LGHNA, YSLEER.

The chain is built from TRBV11-2 and TRBJ1-4; D unresolved. The CDR3 contains 15 residues. Trimming stripped 5 bases from V and 5 bases from J, with 15 bases between. Germline V lookup: CDR1 SGHAT, CDR2 FQNNGV. The DNA of the CDR3 is TGTGCCAGCAGCCCCGATCGGGGAGGGAATGAAAAACTGTTTTTT. Protein product: CASSPDRGGNEKLFF. The full variable domain, completed using reference TRBV11-2 and TRBJ1-4, is EAGVAQSPRYKIIEKRQSVAFWCNPISGHATLYWYQQILGQGPKLLIQFQNNGVVDDSQLPKDRFSAERLKGVDSTLKIQPAKLEDSAVYLCASSPDRGGNEKLFFGSGTQLSVL.

This clone was found a few times. The chain uses TRBV5-4 and TRBJ2-2, with unresolved D. Trimming took 4 bases from V and 1 from J, leaving 8 bases between them. The germline V gene has CDR1 SGHNT and CDR2 YYREEE (reference sequence). The length of the CDR3 is 14 residues. CDR3 DNA: TGTGCCAGCAGCCCATCTAGGAACACCGGGGAGCTGTTTTTT. The encoded protein is CASSPSRNTGELFF. Using reference TRBV5-4 and TRBJ2-2 for the parts outside the CDR3, the full variable domain is ETGVTQSPTHLIKTRGQQVTLRCSSQSGHNTVSWYQQALGQGPQFIFQYYREEENGRGNFPPRFSGLQFPNYSSELNVNALELDDSALYLCASSPSRNTGELFFGEGSRLTVL.

The chain recombines TRBV12-3 or TRBV12-4 with TRBJ1-3; 8 bases map to TRBD1. CDR3 size: 13 residues. The V and J ends lost 1 base and 12 bases, in that order; junction bases with no gene match: 5. The CDR3 DNA is TGTGCCAGCAGTTTAGAGACAGGGGAGGTCATATATTTT. This gives the protein CASSLETGEVIYF.

The J gene is TRBJ1-6, the V gene TRBV5-1, with 11 bases fitting TRBD1. Germline assignment: CDR1 SGHRS and CDR2 YFSETQ. With 0 bases clipped from V and 7 bases from J, the junction kept 0 bases outside the gene matches. The CDR3 runs 15 residues. The CDR3 sequence is CASSLGDRGNSPLHF. Here the CDR3 DNA reads TGCGCCAGCAGCTTGGGGGACAGGGGGAATTCACCCCTCCACTTT.

The chain recombines TRBV20-1 with TRBJ1-1, with D perhaps TRBD1 (6 bases). V lost 5 bases and J 6 bases, leaving 10 bases between the germline ends. CDR3 size: 11 residues. Germline V gene sequence: CDR1 DFQATT, CDR2 SNEGSKA (reference sequence). The CDR3 sequence is CSAGRGSEAFF. CDR3 in DNA: TGCAGTGCTGGCAGGGGATCTGAAGCTTTCTTT.

This clone was recorded only once. V gene TRBV5-5 combines with J gene TRBJ1-3; D unclear. V was cut by 0 bases and J by 4 bases, with 14 bases left in between. The germline gives CDR1 SGHKS, CDR2 YYEKEE (reference sequence). The CDR3 contains 16 residues. CDR3 sequence reads: CASSLEEGAGGNTIYF. CDR3 nucleotides: TGTGCCAGCAGCTTGGAGGAGGGCGCGGGAGGAAACACCATATATTTT.

This chain joins TRBV4-3 and TRBJ1-5; tentatively, D is TRBD1 (5 bases). The CDR3 loop spans 16 amino acids. Trimming took 4 bases from V and 4 from J, leaving 17 bases between them. Germline CDR1 and CDR2: LGHNA and YSLEER. CDR3: CASSPGYWSPNQPQHF. CDR3 bases: TGCGCCAGCAGCCCAGGGTATTGGAGTCCTAATCAGCCCCAGCATTTT.

The chain employs TRBV30 and TRBJ2-1, with D unclear. Trimming stripped 5 bases from V and 4 bases from J, with 6 bases between. Germline-derived CDR1 and CDR2 are GTSNPN and SVGIG (reference sequence). The CDR3 is 11 residues long. CDR3 in amino acids: CAWELYNEQFF. The CDR3 bases are TGTGCCTGGGAGTTATACAATGAGCAGTTCTTC.

The chain is built from TRBV9 and TRBJ2-5; D gene uncertain. Germline lookup yields CDR1 SGDLS and CDR2 YYNGEE. Trimming took 3 bases from V and 9 from J, leaving 6 bases between them. This CDR3 is built from 10 residues. This CDR3 is CASSGSSQYF. DNA of the CDR3: TGTGCCAGCAGCGGAAGCTCCCAGTACTTC.

The chain couples TRBV6-1 to TRBJ1-3; D call uncertain. The CDR3 contains 17 residues. The germline V gene encodes CDR1 MNHNS and CDR2 SASEGT. Trimming took 1 base from V and 0 from J, leaving 13 bases between them. The CDR3 DNA reads TGTGCCAGCAGTGAAGTGAGACTACTGAGCTCTGGAAACACCATATATTTT. Protein sequence: CASSEVRLLSSGNTIYF.